These 22 T cell receptor beta chains were all obtained from the same sample, sequenced in a study of beta chain features in type 1 diabetes. What was sequenced were expressed TCRB transcripts, since all of the isolated RNA had been reverse transcribed. TCRdb's table, derived via immunoSEQ multiplex PCR, lists solely in-frame clones and lacks some. This table has approximately 140,000 clones, 6.9% appearing once. Sequencing input: central memory CD4+ T cells from blood. All receptors derive from a woman under 40 in good health.

The sample holds a few counts of this clone. V and J are TRBV7-2 and TRBJ2-5, with TRBD2 matching 13 bases. TRBJ2-7 matches the DNA end more closely, so the J call is doubtful. Germline CDR1 and CDR2: SGHTA and FQGNSA. The CDR3 covers 19 residues. The CDR3 region is CASSLVGPGLAGQSYEQYF. The DNA of the CDR3 is TGTGCCAGCAGCTTAGTTGGGCCGGGACTAGCGGGGCAATCCTACGAGCAGTACTTC.

This chain connects TRBV7-3 to TRBJ2-1, with 7 bases fitting TRBD2. The length of the CDR3 is 15 residues. After removal of 1 base from V and 9 bases from J, the junction contained 9 bases not matched to a gene. CDR1 SGHTA and CDR2 FQGTGA come from the germline V gene. The CDR3 DNA reads as TGTGCCAGCAGCTTAAGAATTGGACTAGATGGTGAGCAGTTCTTC. Translating gives CASSLRIGLDGEQFF.

This clone appeared a few times. The V and J genes are TRBV7-3 and TRBJ2-1; D not certain. Germline V lookup: CDR1 SGHTA, CDR2 FQGTGA. Trimming took off 0 bases at V and 6 bases at J, with 6 bases between the two ends. The CDR3 runs to 13 residues. This CDR3 is CASSLTHGNEQFF. The DNA of the CDR3 is TGTGCCAGCAGCTTAACCCACGGCAATGAGCAGTTCTTC.

V gene TRBV9 combines with J gene TRBJ2-1; no reliable D call. Trimming cost V 3 bases and J 1 base, with 8 bases left between them. This CDR3 region has 14 residues. CDR1 is SGDLS and CDR2 is YYNGEE in the germline V gene. Here the CDR3 reads CASSGVNSYNEQFF. CDR3 DNA sequence: TGTGCCAGCAGCGGCGTGAATTCCTACAATGAGCAGTTCTTC.

This clone showed up just a few times. The V and J genes are TRBV4-3 and TRBJ2-7; 8 nucleotides align to TRBD2. The trim removed 3 bases at V and 0 bases at J, leaving 4 bases unmatched. The CDR3 length is 15 residues. Germline CDR1 reads LGHNA; CDR2 reads YSLEER. CDR3 nucleotide sequence: TGCGCCAGCAGCCATACGGGAGGGAACTCCTACGAGCAGTACTTC. Encoded protein: CASSHTGGNSYEQYF.

The CDR3 nucleotides are TGTGCCAGCAGCTTACTAGCGGGAGTCCACAATGAGCAGTTCTTC. Translated, it gives CASSLLAGVHNEQFF. This chain joins TRBV5-8 and TRBJ2-1, with 11 nucleotides matching TRBD2. V lost 2 bases, J lost 5 bases, and 3 bases stayed unmatched. The CDR3 has 15 residues. In germline, CDR1 is SGHTS, CDR2 YDEGEE.

In regard to this clone: At the DNA level, this CDR3 is encoded by other sequences in the same sample as well. The chain couples TRBV30 to TRBJ2-5; D gene unclear. The CDR3 loop spans 11 amino acids. Per germline, CDR1 GTSNPN and CDR2 SVGIG (reference sequence). V lost 1 base and J lost 5, with 5 bases in between. CDR3 DNA: TGTGCCTGGAGTGGCGGCGAGACCCAGTACTTC. Translating it yields CAWSGGETQYF.

The chain combines TRBV30 with TRBJ1-1; perhaps TRBD1 as D (5 bases). Germline CDR1 GTSNPN, CDR2 SVGIG (reference sequence). The V gene lost 4 bases and the J gene lost 4 bases, with 13 bases spanning the gap. The CDR3 contains 13 residues. CDR3 loop: CAWNLVGGTEAFF. The CDR3 DNA sequence: TGTGCCTGGAATTTGGTGGGGGGCACTGAAGCTTTCTTT.

The gene calls are TRBV6-4 and TRBJ1-2; maybe TRBD1 (5 bases). Germline V CDR1 and CDR2: MRHNA, SNTAGT. Trimming took off 2 bases at V and 2 bases at J, with 15 bases between the two ends. The CDR3 is 16 residues long. The CDR3 DNA sequence: TGTGCCAGCAGTGACGGCCCAGGGCGGGGAAACTATGGCTACACCTTC. It encodes CASSDGPGRGNYGYTF.

The chain joins TRBV6-1 to TRBJ1-5, with a weak D call TRBD1 (6 bases). Deletions cut 5 bases from V and 5 bases from J, with 13 bases between. The CDR3 covers 14 residues. Germline V lookup: CDR1 MNHNS, CDR2 SASEGT. The CDR3 sequence is CASSYKNRDQPQHF. The CDR3 DNA is TGTGCCAGCAGTTATAAGAACAGGGATCAGCCCCAGCATTTT.

This clone was observed a handful of times. The chain joins TRBV2 to TRBJ1-5, with D possibly matching TRBD1 (5 bases). Germline V CDR1 and CDR2: SNHLY, FYNNEI. This CDR3 has 14 amino acids. V lost 6 bases and J 5 bases, leaving 14 bases between the germline ends. The CDR3 spells CASSLTDTYQPQHF. CDR3 DNA: TGTGCCAGCAGCCTGACAGACACTTATCAGCCCCAGCATTTT.

This clone appeared a few times. V gene TRBV6-6 combines with J gene TRBJ2-7; 12 nucleotides align to TRBD2. The ends lost 7 bases at V and 7 bases at J; junction bases unmatched: 8. CDR3 size: 14 residues. Germline CDR1 MNHNY, CDR2 SVGAGI (reference sequence). The CDR3 reads CASTLAGGPGEQYF. CDR3 nucleotide sequence: TGTGCCAGCACCCTAGCGGGAGGGCCGGGGGAGCAGTACTTC.

The rearrangement uses TRBV28 and TRBJ2-5, with D maybe TRBD1 (5 bases). V dropped 5 bases and J dropped 3 bases, with 10 bases sitting between them. Per germline, CDR1 MDHEN and CDR2 SYDVKM. The CDR3 runs 13 residues. The DNA of the CDR3 is TGTGCCAGCAGTGGTAAGGGGAAAGAGACCCAGTACTTC. Translating it yields CASSGKGKETQYF.

The chain recombines TRBV28 with TRBJ1-2, with 9 bases that match TRBD1. This CDR3 is 15 amino acids long. Trimming removed 7 bases from V and 2 bases from J; junction bases left unmatched: 8. Germline V gene lookup returns CDR1 MDHEN and CDR2 SYDVKM. CDR3 DNA sequence: TGTGCCAGCAACCCATCCGGGACAGGGAACTATGGCTACACCTTC. Translating gives CASNPSGTGNYGYTF.

Many counts were recorded for this clone. CDR3 in amino acids: CASSIQGGTEAFF. The CDR3 region has the DNA TGTGCCAGTAGTATACAGGGAGGGACTGAAGCTTTCTTT. This chain uses TRBV19 with TRBJ1-1; a weak D match, TRBD1 (5 bases). CDR1 is LNHDA, CDR2 SQIVND, per germline (reference sequence). This CDR3 is 13 amino acids long. V lost 2 bases, J lost 5 bases, and 9 bases lay in between.

V gene TRBV6-1 combines with J gene TRBJ2-7; tentatively, D is TRBD1 (5 bases). The CDR3 has 15 residues. In germline, CDR1 is MNHNS, CDR2 SASEGT. Trimming cost V 3 bases and J 2 bases, with 14 bases left between them. In DNA form, the CDR3 reads TGTGCCAGCAGTGACGGACAAATACTACCCTACGAGCAGTACTTC. It yields the protein CASSDGQILPYEQYF.

The chain uses TRBV6-6 and TRBJ1-5; D ambiguous. The CDR3 covers 13 residues. The V gene's germline CDR1 is MNHNY and CDR2 SVGAGI (reference sequence). Between the trimmed V and J ends, which lost 4 bases and 7 bases, there was a span of 11 bases. CDR3 bases: TGTGCCAGCAGTTCAGGCACTGGGCAGCCCCAGCATTTT. Translating gives CASSSGTGQPQHF.

This clone was counted ten times or more. The rearrangement joins TRBV27 to TRBJ2-7; tentative D call: TRBD2 (5 bases). The CDR3 totals 13 residues. V dropped 5 bases and J dropped 2 bases, with 10 bases sitting between them. CDR1 MNHEY and CDR2 SMNVEV come from the germline V gene (reference sequence). In DNA form, the CDR3 reads TGTGCCAGCAGTCGTGAGGGAACCTACGAGCAGTACTTC. Residues: CASSREGTYEQYF.

This clone has more than one count but fewer than ten. The chain has TRBV5-1 and TRBJ2-1; 8 positions agree with TRBD2. The V and J ends lost 5 bases and 4 bases, in that order; junction bases with no gene match: 5. The CDR3 is 14 amino acids. Germline V lookup: CDR1 SGHRS, CDR2 YFSETQ. CDR3 in amino acids: CASRTSVGYNEQFF. The CDR3 DNA sequence: TGCGCCAGCAGGACTAGCGTCGGATACAATGAGCAGTTCTTC.

This clone was seen only a few times. The rearrangement uses TRBV9 and TRBJ2-5; 11 bases agree with TRBD1. This CDR3 comprises 14 residues. The germline gives CDR1 SGDLS, CDR2 YYNGEE. Unmatched junction bases numbered 4, after V lost 5 bases and J lost 4 bases. The DNA for the CDR3 is TGTGCCAGCAGTTTAGGACAGGGGGCAGAGACCCAGTACTTC. Protein: CASSLGQGAETQYF.

This clone was detected only a few times. The V and J genes are TRBV7-2 and TRBJ1-5; tentatively, D is TRBD1 (5 bases). Trimming removed 1 base at V and 5 bases at J, with 12 bases between. Germline assignment: CDR1 SGHTA and CDR2 FQGNSA. The CDR3 runs to 15 residues. The CDR3 DNA reads TGTGCCAGCAGCTTAGTCTTCGGGGGGGATCAGCCCCAGCATTTT. Its protein is CASSLVFGGDQPQHF.

This clone was observed a handful of times. This sequence joins TRBV5-1 and TRBJ2-7; a weak D match, TRBD2 (6 bases). The CDR3 is 16 amino acids. The V gene lost 3 bases and the J gene lost 1 base, with 17 bases spanning the gap. CDR1 is SGHRS and CDR2 is YFSETQ in the germline V gene. Written as DNA, the CDR3 is TGCGCCAGCAGCTACCAGCACCAGGGAGGATCCTACGAGCAGTACTTC. Translating gives CASSYQHQGGSYEQYF. Full variable domain (rest looked up from reference TRBV5-1 and TRBJ2-7): KAGVTQTPRYLIKTRGQQVTLSCSPISGHRSVSWYQQTPGQGLQFLFEYFSETQRNKGNFPGRFSGRQFSNSRSEMNVSTLELGDSALYLCASSYQHQGGSYEQYFGPGTRLTVT.